This record covers a single T cell receptor (beta chain). Reverse transcription of roughly 0.5 to 1 ug RNA used random hexamers. Across 54 Vbeta and 13 Jbeta, immunoSEQ multiplex PCR amplified TCR beta CDR3. One entry per CDR3 protein, called by TCRdb with MiXCR from the immunoSEQ multiplex PCR reads. The profile shows 73,000 or so distinct CDR3 sequences, roughly 94% of them singletons. High-throughput TCR beta sequencing covered peripheral CD8+ and CD4+ T cells. The multiple sclerosis controls consisted of treatment-naive patients with relapsing-remitting disease, either stable or active. These data come from a study of CD8 T cells in Susac syndrome. CDR1 MGHRA and CDR2 YSYEKL come from the germline V gene. CDR3 size: 15 residues. Trimming shortened V by 0 bases and J by 2 bases, and 10 bases separated the two germline ends.

This sequence joins TRBV4-1 and TRBJ2-5; D possibly corresponds to TRBD2 (7 bases). Sequenced sample: CD8+ T cells from PBMCs. The source of this sequence is a human donor with multiple sclerosis. CDR3 nucleotides: TGCGCCAGCAGCCAAGATGGGAGGGGGCAAGAGACCCAGTACTTC. Translation: CASSQDGRGQETQYF.